Below, one T cell receptor beta chain is given with its context. This sample is part of a study of OX40 agonist ivuxolimab in advanced cancers. The repertoire was sequenced with immunoSEQ multiplex PCR; TCRdb's copy has only in-frame clones and lacks some. The sample has fewer than 85,000 clones, approximately 90% seen once. CDR3 size: 17 residues. Germline CDR1 reads LNHNV; CDR2 reads YYDKDF (reference sequence). The trim removed 0 bases at V and 4 bases at J, leaving 9 bases unmatched. This sequence originates from an adult with an advanced solid tumor such as melanoma, head and neck, liver or kidney cancer. The J gene is TRBJ1-2, the V gene TRBV15, with 9 bases identical to TRBD1. The sequencing here drew on CD4+ or CD8+ T cells sorted from blood, taken in a trial of the OX40 agonist ivuxolimab. The CDR3 DNA sequence: TGTGCCACCAGCAGAGATTCCGGGACAGGGACAAGCTATGGCTACACCTTC. This encodes CATSRDSGTGTSYGYTF.